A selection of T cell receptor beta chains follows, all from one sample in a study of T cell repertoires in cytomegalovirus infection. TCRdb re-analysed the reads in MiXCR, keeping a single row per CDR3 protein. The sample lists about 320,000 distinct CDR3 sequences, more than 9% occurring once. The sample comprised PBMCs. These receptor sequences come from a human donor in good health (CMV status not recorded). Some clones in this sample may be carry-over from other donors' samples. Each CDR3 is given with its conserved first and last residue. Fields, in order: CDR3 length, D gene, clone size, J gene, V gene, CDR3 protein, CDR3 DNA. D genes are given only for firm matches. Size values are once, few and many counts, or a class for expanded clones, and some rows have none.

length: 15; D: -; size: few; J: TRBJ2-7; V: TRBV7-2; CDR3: CASSFLGGYQYEQYF; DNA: TGTGCCAGCAGCTTCCTCGGTGGCTACCAATACGAGCAGTACTTC
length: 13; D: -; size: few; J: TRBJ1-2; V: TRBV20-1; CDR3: CSASKGKVDGYTF; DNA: TGCAGTGCTAGCAAGGGGAAGGTTGATGGCTACACCTTC
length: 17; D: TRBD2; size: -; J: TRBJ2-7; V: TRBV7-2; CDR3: CASSLGLAGGPSYEQYF; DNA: TGTGCCAGCAGCTTAGGGCTAGCGGGAGGTCCCTCCTACGAGCAGTACTTC
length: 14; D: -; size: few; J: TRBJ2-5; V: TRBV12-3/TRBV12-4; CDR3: CASSSWTDQETQYF; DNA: TGTGCCAGCAGTTCCTGGACTGATCAAGAGACCCAGTACTTC
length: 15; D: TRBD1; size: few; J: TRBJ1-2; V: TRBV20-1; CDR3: CSAARTGTDVYGYTF; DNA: TGCAGTGCTGCTCGGACCGGGACAGACGTCTATGGCTACACCTTC
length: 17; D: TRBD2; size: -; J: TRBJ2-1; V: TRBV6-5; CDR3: CASSYSPGLAGNNEQFF; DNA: TGTGCCAGCAGTTACTCTCCGGGACTAGCGGGGAACAATGAGCAGTTCTTC
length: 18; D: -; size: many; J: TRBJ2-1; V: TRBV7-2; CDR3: CASSPGWGGGLSYNEQFF; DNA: TGTGCCAGCAGCCCTGGTTGGGGGGGGGGCCTTTCCTACAATGAGCAGTTCTTC
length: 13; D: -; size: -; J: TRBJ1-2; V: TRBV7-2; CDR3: CASSSYITGGYTF; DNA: TGTGCCAGCAGCTCGTACATCACAGGTGGCTACACCTTC
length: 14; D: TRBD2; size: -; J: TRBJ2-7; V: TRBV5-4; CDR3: CASSFGLAEYEQYF; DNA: TGTGCCAGCAGCTTCGGACTAGCCGAGTACGAGCAGTACTTC
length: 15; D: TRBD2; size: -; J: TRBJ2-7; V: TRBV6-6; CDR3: CASSYSGREFNEQYF; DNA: TGTGCCAGCAGTTACTCGGGGCGGGAGTTCAACGAGCAGTACTTC
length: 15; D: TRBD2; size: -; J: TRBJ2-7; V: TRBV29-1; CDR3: CSVGTSGVPPYEQYF; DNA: TGCAGCGTAGGGACTAGCGGGGTCCCACCCTACGAGCAGTACTTC
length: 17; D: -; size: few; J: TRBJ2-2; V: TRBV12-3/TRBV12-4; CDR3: CASSSPGSRANTGELFF; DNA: TGTGCCAGCAGTTCCCCGGGATCCCGGGCGAACACCGGGGAGCTGTTTTTT
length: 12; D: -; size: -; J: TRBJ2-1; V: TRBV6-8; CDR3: CASTDRTTEQFF; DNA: TGTGCCAGCACCGACCGGACTACCGAGCAGTTCTTC
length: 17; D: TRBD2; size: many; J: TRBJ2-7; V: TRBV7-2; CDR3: CASSLGVGGLVSYEQYF; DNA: TGTGCCAGCAGCTTAGGAGTGGGGGGACTAGTTTCCTACGAGCAGTACTTC
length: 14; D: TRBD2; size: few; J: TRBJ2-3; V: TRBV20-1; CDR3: CSASLAGVRDTQYF; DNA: TGCAGTGCTAGCTTAGCGGGGGTCAGGGATACGCAGTATTTT
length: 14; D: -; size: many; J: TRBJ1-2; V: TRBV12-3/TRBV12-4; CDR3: CASSYLTGGSGYTF; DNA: TGTGCCAGCAGTTACCTGACTGGGGGATCCGGCTACACCTTC
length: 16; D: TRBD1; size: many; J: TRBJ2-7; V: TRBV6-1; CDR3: CASTNTGAPLSYEQYF; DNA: TGTGCCAGCACCAACACAGGGGCCCCACTCTCCTACGAGCAGTACTTC
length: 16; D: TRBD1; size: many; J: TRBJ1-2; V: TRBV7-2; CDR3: CASSLPGQGTVYGYTF; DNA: TGTGCCAGCAGCTTACCGGGACAGGGGACGGTCTATGGCTACACCTTC
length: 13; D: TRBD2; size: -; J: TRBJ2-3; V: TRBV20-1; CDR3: CSETSATTDTQYF; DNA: TGCAGTGAAACTAGCGCGACCACAGATACGCAGTATTTT